These 26 T cell receptor beta chains originate from one sample sequenced in a study of T cell clonality in common variable immunodeficiency. Overall study results and limits: Common variable immunodeficiency TCR beta sequences reportedly had fewer deletions and N-nucleotide insertions.

TCRdb's copy holds only in-frame clones and misses some; the assay was immunoSEQ multiplex PCR. The repertoire yields 30,000 to 40,000 clones, none seen only once; the top ten contain under 8.5%. The antigens of these receptors remain unknown. Sequencing was done on a sample of peripheral blood mononuclear cells. These receptors came from a human donor with common variable immunodeficiency.

This clone is termed medium-sized (0.01 to 0.1%). Coverage ceases 3 residues before the CDR3 finishes, and the germline J gene fills in the end. The V gene is TRBV5-4, the J gene TRBJ2-1; D perhaps matches TRBD1 (6 bases). Germline V gene data show CDR1 as SGHNT and CDR2 as YYREEE (reference sequence). The CDR3 runs 15 residues. V was trimmed by 4 bases and J by 7 bases, leaving 18 bases between them. CDR3 bases read: TGTGCCAGCAGCCCCAGGGGAGTTTCGAGGAATGAG. Translating gives CASSPRGVSRNE. The full CDR3 sequence reads CASSPRGVSRNEQFF.

This clone is classed as medium-sized. Coverage ceases 3 residues before the CDR3 finishes, and the germline J gene fills in the end. The rearrangement joins TRBV24-1 to TRBJ2-1; 8 nucleotides line up with TRBD1. The V segment lost 5 bases and the J segment 0 bases; nucleotides outside the gene matches: 5. The germline gives CDR1 KGHDR, CDR2 SFDVKD. CDR3 size: 16 residues. CDR3 bases read: TGTGCCACCAGTGCCCCAGGGACAGGCTCCTACAATGAG. It yields the protein CATSAPGTGSYNE. The complete CDR3 protein is CATSAPGTGSYNEQFF.

This clone was counted many times. The CDR3 extends 3 residues past the end of the read, so its final part is completed from the germline J gene. J is TRBJ1-1 and V is TRBV7-2, with 7 bases that match TRBD1. The trim removed 1 base at V and 5 bases at J, leaving 4 bases unmatched. The CDR3 spans 14 residues. CDR1 is SGHTA, CDR2 FQGNSA, per germline. The CDR3 protein is CASSLDAGGTEAFF. The sequenced part of the CDR3 DNA is TGTGCCAGCAGCTTAGACGCAGGGGGGACTGAA.

Concerning this clone itself: With the read ending 3 residues before the CDR3 end, the germline J gene is used to fill in that end. The rearrangement links TRBV2 to TRBJ1-1, with 7 positions matching TRBD1. This CDR3 contains 13 residues. Trimming removed 6 bases from V and 4 bases from J; junction bases left unmatched: 5. The germline CDR1 and CDR2 sequences are SNHLY and FYNNEI. The CDR3 is CASSFQGGTEAFF. The part of the CDR3 DNA that was read is TGTGCCAGCAGCTTTCAGGGGGGCACTGAA.

In this sample, this clone turned up many times. The read ends 3 residues early relative to the CDR3; the germline J gene fills the gap. This chain connects TRBV18 to TRBJ2-7; D may be TRBD1 (5 bases). The length of the CDR3 is 15 residues. The germline CDR1 and CDR2 sequences are KGHSH and LQKENI. Trimming cost V 1 base and J 1 base, with 11 bases left between them. The CDR3 bases that were read are TGTGCCAGCTCACCACTCCAGGGATCATCCTACGAG. As protein: CASSPLQGSSYE. The complete CDR3 sequence is CASSPLQGSSYEQYF. The complete variable domain, with remaining parts taken from reference TRBV18 and TRBJ2-7, reads NAGVMQNPRHLVRRRGQEARLRCSPMKGHSHVYWYRQLPEEGLKFMVYLQKENIIDESGMPKERFSAEFPKEGPSILRIQQVVRGDSAAYFCASSPLQGSSYEQYFGPGTRLTVT.

This clone was recorded at least ten times. The sequence runs out 3 residues before the end of the CDR3; the remainder is reconstructed from the germline J gene. The chain combines TRBV3-1 (or the pseudogene TRBV3-2) with TRBJ2-1; TRBD2 agrees at 11 bases. This CDR3 has 15 amino acids. The junction had 6 bases not matched to a gene; V was cut back by 4 bases and J by 7 bases. Germline V gene data show CDR1 as LGHDT and CDR2 as YNNKEL (reference sequence). Incomplete CDR3 DNA: TGTGCCAGCAGCCGTACTAGCGGGAGAAGTAATGAG. Translation gives CASSRTSGRSNE. The CDR3 in its entirety is CASSRTSGRSNEQFF.

Note on this clone: Coverage ceases 3 residues before the CDR3 finishes, and the germline J gene fills in the end. The V and J genes are TRBV6-1 and TRBJ2-1; no clear D gene. Trimming pared 1 base from V and 9 bases from J, leaving 13 bases between. There are 14 residues in the CDR3. Germline loops: CDR1 MNHNS, CDR2 SASEGT. The CDR3 loop is CASSEVVSSGEQFF. CDR3 bases read: TGTGCCAGCAGTGAAGTCGTCAGTTCGGGTGAG.

This clone has more than one count but fewer than ten. The read halts 3 residues ahead of the CDR3 end, with the missing end drawn from the germline J gene. The rearrangement uses TRBV7-6 and TRBJ1-2, with a weak D call TRBD1 (5 bases). Germline V gene sequence: CDR1 SGHVS, CDR2 FNYEAQ. Between the trimmed V and J ends, which lost 5 bases and 1 base, there was a span of 14 bases. The CDR3 consists of 15 residues. The CDR3 protein is CASSRAGINNYGYTF. The sequenced CDR3 bases are TGTGCCAGCAGCCGGGCAGGGATCAATAACTATGGC.

This clone was recorded many times. Read sequence stops 3 residues before the CDR3 end, and the germline J gene provides the missing end. The chain recombines TRBV3-1 (or the pseudogene TRBV3-2) with TRBJ1-4, with D hard to call. The CDR3 consists of 16 residues. The ends were cut back, 1 base at V and 4 bases at J, with 13 bases in the middle. The germline V gene has CDR1 LGHDT and CDR2 YNNKEL (reference sequence). The CDR3 region is CASSQGLRGFNEKLFF. The part of the CDR3 DNA that was read is TGTGCCAGCAGCCAAGGCCTGAGAGGGTTTAATGAAAAA.

Regarding this clone: The read comes to an end 3 residues before the CDR3 does, leaving the germline J gene to fill in the end. The V and J genes are TRBV6-2 or TRBV6-3 and TRBJ2-5; no clear D gene. The CDR3 has 16 amino acids. Trimming pared 2 bases from V and 4 bases from J, leaving 17 bases between. Looked up from germline, CDR1 is MNHEY and CDR2 is SVGEGT. The chain's CDR3 is CASSYRLVGSGETQYF. The DNA read from the CDR3 is TGTGCCAGCAGTTACCGGCTAGTAGGTTCGGGAGAGACC.

This clone was seen at least ten times. From the germline J gene comes the end of the CDR3, since the read stops 3 residues before it. The chain joins TRBV3-1 (or the pseudogene TRBV3-2) to TRBJ1-1; weak D call: TRBD1 (5 bases). CDR3 length: 14 residues. Between the trimmed V and J ends, which lost 1 base and 5 bases, there was a span of 11 bases. Per the germline V gene, CDR1 is LGHDT and CDR2 is YNNKEL (reference sequence). CDR3 DNA (partial): TGTGCCAGCAGCCAAGCGGGGGGAGGTACTGAA. Amino acids: CASSQAGGGTE. The whole CDR3 protein reads CASSQAGGGTEAFF.

By sample fraction, this clone is medium-sized. The read terminates 3 residues ahead of where the CDR3 ends, so the germline J gene completes it. The chain joins TRBV5-6 to TRBJ1-2; 8 bases are shared with TRBD1. Germline values: CDR1 SGHDT, CDR2 YYEEEE. CDR3 length: 15 amino acids. V shed 3 bases and J 2 bases; nucleotides not matched to a gene: 6. The covered CDR3 bases are TGTGCCAGCAGCTCGCCGGACAGGGTGAACTATGGC. Its protein is CASSSPDRVNYG. The CDR3, in full, reads CASSSPDRVNYGYTF.

About this clone: Sequencing ends 3 residues short of the CDR3 end; the germline J gene provides the rest. The V call is TRBV18, the J call TRBJ2-3; tentatively, D is TRBD1 or TRBD2 (7 bases each). Trimming stripped 6 bases from V and 2 bases from J, with 15 bases between. CDR1 and CDR2 (germline): KGHSH, LQKENI. The length of the CDR3 is 15 residues. CDR3 sequence reads: CASSSGGRDTDTQYF. CDR3 bases read: TGTGCCAGCTCGTCAGGGGGGAGGGACACAGATACG.

This clone was seen repeatedly, ten times or more. The CDR3 extends 3 residues past the end of the read, so its final part is completed from the germline J gene. The rearrangement links TRBV20-1 to TRBJ2-5, with D uncertain. The V end was cut by 8 bases, the J end by 4 bases, with 17 bases between. The CDR3 is 13 residues long. Germline V lookup: CDR1 DFQATT, CDR2 SNEGSKA (reference sequence). CDR3 region: CSSGSPTGETQYF. Partial CDR3 DNA: TGCAGTTCCGGATCTCCGACGGGAGAGACC.

This clone was detected ten times or more. With the read ending 3 residues before the CDR3 end, the germline J gene is used to fill in that end. The gene calls are TRBV20-1 and TRBJ2-4; D may be TRBD1 (5 bases). The CDR3 has 13 residues. Trimming shortened V by 3 bases and J by 3 bases, and 9 bases separated the two germline ends. The germline V gene has CDR1 DFQATT and CDR2 SNEGSKA (reference sequence). This chain's CDR3 is CSASEQGKNIQYF. The covered CDR3 bases are TGCAGTGCTAGCGAGCAGGGCAAAAACATT.

This clone was counted between two and nine times. The read falls 3 residues short of the CDR3 end, and the missing part is taken from the germline J gene. This sequence joins TRBV7-2 and TRBJ1-4, with a possible D match to TRBD1 (5 bases). The CDR3 length is 14 residues. The ends were cut back, 5 bases at V and 4 bases at J, with 11 bases in the middle. The germline V gene encodes CDR1 SGHTA and CDR2 FQGNSA. CDR3 bases read: TGTGCCAGCAGCCAGGGTACGGTTAATGAAAAA. This gives the protein CASSQGTVNEK. The whole CDR3 protein reads CASSQGTVNEKLFF.

The table lists this clone with a few counts. The read halts 3 residues ahead of the CDR3 end, with the missing end drawn from the germline J gene. The rearrangement links TRBV2 to TRBJ2-1, with 11 bases aligning to TRBD1. The CDR3 sequence is 15 residues long. The V and J ends lost 0 bases and 6 bases, in that order; junction bases with no gene match: 1. Germline values: CDR1 SNHLY, CDR2 FYNNEI. CDR3 bases read: TGTGCCAGCAGTGAAGCGGGGACAGGGGGCAATGAG. The encoded protein is CASSEAGTGGNE. The whole CDR3 region reads CASSEAGTGGNEQFF.

This clone was counted a few times. Read sequence stops 3 residues before the CDR3 end, and the germline J gene provides the missing end. The V call is TRBV2, the J call TRBJ2-5; 10 nucleotides agree with TRBD2. The length of the CDR3 is 18 residues. V lost 5 bases, J lost 0 bases, and 12 bases stayed unmatched. From germline, CDR1 is SNHLY and CDR2 FYNNEI. CDR3 bases read: TGTGCCAGCAGTTTAGGACTAGCGGCCGATTGGTACCAAGAGACC. Translating gives CASSLGLAADWYQET. From start to end, the CDR3 is CASSLGLAADWYQETQYF. The full variable domain, in which reference TRBV2 and TRBJ2-5 provide the parts outside the CDR3, is EPEVTQTPSHQVTQMGQEVILRCVPISNHLYFYWYRQILGQKVEFLVSFYNNEISEKSEIFDDQFSVERPDGSNFTLKIRSTKLEDSAMYFCASSLGLAADWYQETQYFGPGTRLLVL.

This clone was recorded a few times. The read stops 3 residues short of the end of the CDR3; the missing end is completed from the germline J gene. The chain employs TRBV18 and TRBJ2-1; 7 bases are a match to TRBD2. The CDR3 extends over 18 amino acids. J lost 7 bases, V lost 4 bases, and 19 bases had no gene match. The germline CDR1 and CDR2 sequences are KGHSH and LQKENI. The CDR3 loop reads CASSHGLGGERLRNEQFF. The covered CDR3 bases are TGTGCCAGCTCACACGGTCTGGGGGGGGAGAGGTTGAGGAATGAG.

In this sample, this clone turned up many times. The read ends 3 residues shy of where the CDR3 ends; the end is completed using the germline J gene. The chain couples TRBV24-1 to TRBJ2-1; 7 bases fit TRBD1. V was pared by 4 bases and J by 5 bases, with 7 bases of the junction left unmatched. Germline V gene data show CDR1 as KGHDR and CDR2 as SFDVKD. This CDR3 comprises 15 residues. Here the CDR3 reads CATSDVYRGDNEQFF. The sequenced part of the CDR3 DNA is TGTGCCACCAGTGACGTGTACAGGGGAGACAATGAG.

Notes on this clone: With the read ending 3 residues before the CDR3 end, the germline J gene is used to fill in that end. The chain has TRBV7-2 and TRBJ2-5, with a possible D match to TRBD1 (6 bases). V was shortened by 5 bases and J by 2 bases, with 9 bases between the two germline ends. CDR1 and CDR2 from the germline V gene are SGHTA and FQGNSA. The CDR3 spans 13 residues. CDR3 DNA, as far as it was read: TGTGCCAGCAGCCGGGGACATCAAGAGACC. It is translated as CASSRGHQET. The complete CDR3 protein is CASSRGHQETQYF.

A remark on this clone: With the read ending 3 residues before the CDR3 end, the germline J gene is used to fill in that end. The J gene is TRBJ2-7, the V gene TRBV5-5; no firm D call. Germline loops: CDR1 SGHKS, CDR2 YYEKEE (reference sequence). V shed 2 bases and J shed 0 bases, with 9 bases lying between them. CDR3 length: 14 residues. The CDR3 DNA, read in part, is TGTGCCAGCAGCTTAAATCCAGACTCCTACGAG. This sequence encodes CASSLNPDSYE. The full CDR3 is CASSLNPDSYEQYF.

Details on this clone: The read ends 3 residues early relative to the CDR3; the germline J gene fills the gap. V and J are TRBV2 and TRBJ2-3; 10 bases match TRBD1. CDR1 and CDR2 (germline): SNHLY, FYNNEI. This CDR3 is 14 amino acids long. The J segment lost 3 bases and the V segment lost 6 bases, leaving 3 bases of the junction unmatched. The sequenced CDR3 bases are TGTGCCAGCAGCGGACAGGGGGGAACAGATACG. It encodes CASSGQGGTDT. The CDR3 in its entirety is CASSGQGGTDTQYF. Combining the CDR3 with reference TRBV2 and TRBJ2-3 gives the whole variable domain EPEVTQTPSHQVTQMGQEVILRCVPISNHLYFYWYRQILGQKVEFLVSFYNNEISEKSEIFDDQFSVERPDGSNFTLKIRSTKLEDSAMYFCASSGQGGTDTQYFGPGTRLTVL.

This clone was detected ten times or more. The read comes to an end 3 residues before the CDR3 does, leaving the germline J gene to fill in the end. The rearrangement links TRBV12-3 or TRBV12-4 to TRBJ1-1; 8 bases match TRBD1. The CDR3 covers 17 residues. Partial CDR3 DNA: TGTGCCAGCAGTTTAGCAGGGAAGCGGACAGGGAAGGAGGAA. Its protein product is CASSLAGKRTGKEE. The CDR3 in full is CASSLAGKRTGKEEAFF.

This clone was counted at least ten times. The CDR3 end is not reached by the read, which stops 3 residues before it; the germline J gene fills it in. The gene calls are TRBV5-6 and TRBJ2-2, with TRBD1 matching 11 bases. Germline V gene data show CDR1 as SGHDT and CDR2 as YYEEEE. The CDR3 is 13 residues long. Losses at the gene ends were 8 bases for V and 4 bases for J; bases not matched to a gene: 1. The sequenced part of the CDR3 DNA is TGTGCCAGTGGGACAGGGGGCACCGGGGAG. Its translation is CASGTGGTGE. The entire CDR3 sequence reads CASGTGGTGELFF.

This clone was recorded a few times. Sequencing ends 3 residues short of the CDR3 end; the germline J gene provides the rest. The V call is TRBV20-1, the J call TRBJ1-5, with unresolved D. Per germline, CDR1 DFQATT and CDR2 SNEGSKA (reference sequence). The CDR3 consists of 15 residues. The V gene lost 2 bases and the J gene lost 6 bases, with 17 bases spanning the gap. The CDR3 loop reads CSARSGNTVSQPQHF. The sequenced CDR3 bases are TGCAGTGCTAGATCCGGAAATACAGTCTCTCAGCCC.